The sequence of this T cell receptor (beta chain) was determined in a study of tumor-infiltrating lymphocytes in localized non-small cell lung cancer. Trimming cost V 0 bases and J 2 bases, with 7 bases left between them. This CDR3 region has 15 residues. Germline loops: CDR1 MNHNY, CDR2 SVGAGI (reference sequence). Sequencing used immunoSEQ multiplex PCR; TCRdb keeps in-frame clones, though not all of them. The sample has approximately 15,000 clones, 80% seen once. This clonotype was obtained from a human donor with non-small cell lung cancer. This chain uses TRBV6-6 with TRBJ2-2, with unresolved D. Sequencing used uninvolved lung tissue not adjacent to the tumor. CDR3 in DNA: TGTGCCAGCAGTTACTCAACTACTAACACCGGGGAGCTGTTTTTT. Translated, it gives CASSYSTTNTGELFF.